A single sample is the source of the 27 T cell receptor beta chains below, sequenced in a study of T cell responses to AZD1222 COVID-19 vaccine. The method was immunoSEQ multiplex PCR; TCRdb's version includes in-frame clones alone and lacks a portion of them. Among 57,000 or so clones listed, about 74% were seen once. The sample here was peripheral blood, taken 28 days after the second AZD1222 dose. The receptors were sampled from an adult who received the AZD1222 COVID-19 vaccine.

The chain carries TRBV7-2 and TRBJ1-4; 7 nucleotides agree with TRBD1. CDR1 is SGHTA, CDR2 FQGNSA, per germline. The CDR3 has 15 residues. The J segment lost 8 bases and the V segment lost 5 bases, leaving 11 bases of the junction unmatched. CDR3 residues: CASSARQGAGEKLFF. CDR3 nucleotides: TGTGCCAGCAGCGCCCGACAGGGCGCGGGAGAAAAACTGTTTTTT.

This rearrangement joins TRBV11-2 to TRBJ2-3; perhaps TRBD2 as D (6 bases). Germline CDR1 and CDR2: SGHAT and FQNNGV. V lost 1 base and J lost 8, with 16 bases in between. The CDR3 covers 15 residues. CDR3 bases: TGTGCCAGCAGCTTAGTTTGGGCAGCCGGGGGTACGCAGTATTTT. Residues: CASSLVWAAGGTQYF.

The gene calls are TRBV4-3 and TRBJ2-1; possibly TRBD2 for D (5 bases). Germline V lookup: CDR1 LGHNA, CDR2 YSLEER. The CDR3 sequence is 11 residues long. Trimming cost V 4 bases and J 10 bases, with 8 bases left between them. The CDR3 bases are TGCGCCAGCAGCCTCCGCGGGGAGCAGTTCTTC. Encoded protein: CASSLRGEQFF.

The chain is built from TRBV2 and TRBJ1-2; possibly TRBD1 for D (5 bases). The CDR3 runs 15 residues. Germline V gives CDR1 SNHLY, CDR2 FYNNEI. Between the trimmed V and J ends, which lost 4 bases and 3 bases, there was a span of 15 bases. This CDR3 is CASSARRVGDYGYTF. CDR3 nucleotide sequence: TGTGCCAGCAGTGCCCGCAGGGTCGGAGACTATGGCTACACCTTC.

The chain couples TRBV3-1 (or the pseudogene TRBV3-2) to TRBJ2-2; D is uncertain. CDR3 length: 14 residues. Per germline, CDR1 LGHDT and CDR2 YNNKEL (reference sequence). With 3 bases removed from V and 0 bases from J, the gap between germline ends came to 5 bases. In DNA form, the CDR3 reads TGTGCCAGCAGCCAGTTCGCGAACACCGGGGAGCTGTTTTTT. Translated, it gives CASSQFANTGELFF.

The sample holds a few counts of this clone. The chain recombines TRBV7-9 with TRBJ2-3, with TRBD2 identical over 13 bases. Trimming cost V 2 bases and J 2 bases; bases outside gene matches: 7. Germline CDR1 reads SEHNR; CDR2 reads FQNEAQ (reference sequence). The CDR3 runs 18 residues. The CDR3 is CASSLFWGLAGTTDTQYF. CDR3 in DNA: TGTGCCAGCAGCTTATTTTGGGGACTAGCGGGGACCACAGATACGCAGTATTTT.

This chain uses TRBV11-1 with TRBJ2-6; a possible D gene is TRBD1 (6 bases). Germline assignment: CDR1 SGHAT and CDR2 FQDESV (reference sequence). V was trimmed by 3 bases and J by 2 bases, leaving 11 bases between them. The CDR3 is 16 residues long. The CDR3 DNA reads as TGTGCCAGCAGCTTGTCATACAGGGCTGGGGCCAACGTCCTGACTTTC. This gives the protein CASSLSYRAGANVLTF.

The chain couples TRBV5-6 to TRBJ2-1; 10 positions match TRBD2. The ends lost 0 bases at V and 10 bases at J; junction bases unmatched: 13. CDR3 length equals 17 residues. CDR1 is SGHDT and CDR2 is YYEEEE in the germline V gene. As DNA, the CDR3 is TGTGCCAGCAGCTTGGTAGGGCTAGCGGGGGCCCCTAGGGAGCAGTTCTTC. Translating it yields CASSLVGLAGAPREQFF.

J is TRBJ1-2 and V is TRBV2; tentative D call: TRBD1 (5 bases). Germline CDR1 SNHLY, CDR2 FYNNEI. V was trimmed by 8 bases and J by 4 bases, leaving 14 bases between them. This CDR3 region has 13 residues. CDR3 protein: CASRRQTSYGYTF. CDR3 nucleotide sequence: TGTGCCAGCCGGAGACAGACTAGCTATGGCTACACCTTC.

The genes are TRBV18 and TRBJ1-1; 9 bases map to TRBD1. The CDR3 is 16 amino acids. Germline assignment: CDR1 KGHSH and CDR2 LQKENI. V shed 6 bases, J shed 3 bases, and the junction held 11 bases outside the gene matches. CDR3 coding DNA: TGTGCCAGCTCGCCCACAGGGGGCGGAGGATACACTGAAGCTTTCTTT. Translating gives CASSPTGGGGYTEAFF.

This clone occurred a few times. The chain is built from TRBV10-1 and TRBJ1-1, with 9 bases aligning to TRBD1. This CDR3 region has 13 residues. CDR1 and CDR2 from the germline V gene are WNHNN and SYGVQD (reference sequence). The trim removed 10 bases at V and 5 bases at J, leaving 8 bases unmatched. The CDR3: CAIHRGRRTEAFF. CDR3 bases: TGCGCCATCCACAGGGGGCGACGGACTGAAGCTTTCTTT.

The V call is TRBV7-9, the J call TRBJ1-4, with a weak D call TRBD1 (5 bases). Germline V gene lookup returns CDR1 SEHNR and CDR2 FQNEAQ (reference sequence). This CDR3 has 14 residues. Trimming stripped 6 bases from V and 6 bases from J, with 14 bases between. The CDR3, as DNA: TGTGCCAGCAGGGCCGGGACGGGACATGAAAAACTGTTTTTT. As protein: CASRAGTGHEKLFF.

The chain employs TRBV11-2 and TRBJ1-2; 7 bases map to TRBD1. This CDR3 region has 16 residues. CDR1 is SGHAT, CDR2 FQNNGV, per germline. With V trimmed by 5 bases and J by 0 bases, 9 bases remained unmatched. The CDR3 spells CASSQLQGNANYGYTF. The CDR3 region has the DNA TGTGCCAGCAGCCAACTACAGGGGAATGCTAACTATGGCTACACCTTC.

The CDR3 DNA is TGTGCCAGCAGTATGGGGGACTATGGCTACACCTTC. Translated: CASSMGDYGYTF. The chain uses TRBV28 and TRBJ1-2; D might be TRBD1 (5 bases). Trimming removed 5 bases at V and 3 bases at J, with 7 bases between. This CDR3 spans 12 amino acids. Germline V gene sequence: CDR1 MDHEN, CDR2 SYDVKM.

Only a few counts were recorded for this clone. The V gene is TRBV19, the J gene TRBJ2-5; D perhaps matches TRBD2 (7 bases). CDR3 length: 15 amino acids. Trimming stripped 5 bases from V and 7 bases from J, with 20 bases between. Germline CDR1 and CDR2: LNHDA and SQIVND (reference sequence). Here the CDR3 reads CASSPWPRGGRTQYF. The CDR3 nucleotides read TGTGCCAGTAGTCCTTGGCCCAGGGGCGGGAGGACCCAGTACTTC.

The rearrangement uses TRBV10-2 and TRBJ1-2; D may be TRBD1 (5 bases). CDR1 and CDR2 (germline): WSHSY, SAAADI. This CDR3 is 13 amino acids long. Trimming pared 2 bases from V and 5 bases from J, leaving 9 bases between. The CDR3 nucleotides are TGCGCCAGCAGTGAGGGGGGGAGGTATGGCTACACCTTC. Translation gives CASSEGGRYGYTF.

This clone was found a few times. The chain combines TRBV7-2 with TRBJ1-5, with 10 bases aligning to TRBD1. This CDR3 spans 19 amino acids. Unmatched junction bases numbered 10, after V lost 2 bases and J lost 0 bases. Germline V gives CDR1 SGHTA, CDR2 FQGNSA. CDR3 sequence (DNA): TGTGCCAGCAGCTTAAGGAGCGGGACAGGGGTGATTAGCAATCAGCCCCAGCATTTT. It translates to CASSLRSGTGVISNQPQHF. Drawing the rest from reference TRBV7-2 and TRBJ1-5, the complete variable domain is GAGVSQSPSNKVTEKGKDVELRCDPISGHTALYWYRQSLGQGLEFLIYFQGNSAPDKSGLPSDRFSAERTGGSVSTLTIQRTQQEDSAVYLCASSLRSGTGVISNQPQHFGDGTRLSIL.

J is TRBJ1-3 and V is TRBV12-3 or TRBV12-4; D call uncertain. The V end was cut by 6 bases, the J end by 4 bases, with 7 bases between. CDR3 length equals 12 residues. CDR3 loop: CASSYTGNTIYF. The CDR3 DNA sequence: TGTGCCAGCAGCTACACAGGAAACACCATATATTTT.

The J gene is TRBJ1-2, the V gene TRBV7-2; tentative D call: TRBD1 (6 bases). Germline V lookup: CDR1 SGHTA, CDR2 FQGNSA. This CDR3 has 15 amino acids. Between the trimmed V and J ends, which lost 5 bases and 5 bases, there was a span of 18 bases. CDR3 sequence: CASSPYTGMNYGYTF. As DNA, the CDR3 is TGTGCCAGCAGCCCTTATACAGGGATGAATTATGGCTACACCTTC.

J is TRBJ1-1 and V is TRBV6-5, with D uncertain. V was trimmed by 5 bases and J by 0 bases, leaving 10 bases between them. Germline assignment: CDR1 MNHEY and CDR2 SVGAGI. The CDR3 runs 14 residues. The CDR3 region is CASSPPRVNTEAFF. The CDR3 DNA is TGTGCCAGCAGTCCTCCGAGGGTGAACACTGAAGCTTTCTTT.

The chain has TRBV7-2 and TRBJ2-7; D is unclear. Germline CDR1 and CDR2: SGHTA and FQGNSA. V was trimmed by 1 base and J by 1 base, leaving 5 bases between them. The CDR3 is 13 residues long. CDR3 region: CASSLGRSYEQYF. CDR3 sequence (DNA): TGTGCCAGCAGCTTAGGACGGTCCTACGAGCAGTACTTC.

The V and J genes are TRBV9 and TRBJ1-1; D is undetermined. Trimming cost V 4 bases and J 1 base, with 14 bases left between them. CDR1 is SGDLS and CDR2 is YYNGEE in the germline V gene. This CDR3 region has 15 residues. The DNA of the CDR3 is TGTGCCAGCAGCCCCCGTCCGGCGGCGAACACTGAAGCTTTCTTT. Amino acids: CASSPRPAANTEAFF. The full variable domain, with the rest looked up from reference TRBV9 and TRBJ1-1, is DSGVTQTPKHLITATGQRVTLRCSPRSGDLSVYWYQQSLDQGLQFLIQYYNGEERAKGNILERFSAQQFPDLHSELNLSSLELGDSALYFCASSPRPAANTEAFFGQGTRLTVV.

J is TRBJ2-3 and V is TRBV19; 9 positions agree with TRBD1. Germline values: CDR1 LNHDA, CDR2 SQIVND (reference sequence). With V trimmed by 6 bases and J by 5 bases, 18 bases remained unmatched. CDR3 length: 18 amino acids. The CDR3 DNA reads as TGTGCCAGTAGAGGGGCCCCCGGAGCGGGACAGGGATTAGATACGCAGTATTTT. This codes for CASRGAPGAGQGLDTQYF.

V and J are TRBV29-1 and TRBJ2-1; no firm D call. V lost 5 bases and J lost 4, with 15 bases in between. This CDR3 has 14 residues. Looked up from germline, CDR1 is SQVTM and CDR2 is ANQGSEA. The CDR3: CSVNSGLGYNEQFF. The CDR3 coding sequence is TGCAGCGTTAATTCGGGCCTTGGGTACAATGAGCAGTTCTTC.

Only a few counts were recorded for this clone. The J gene is TRBJ1-1, the V gene TRBV2; D unclear. V was pared by 8 bases and J by 4 bases, with 14 bases between. The length of the CDR3 is 13 residues. CDR1 is SNHLY, CDR2 FYNNEI, per germline. DNA of the CDR3: TGTGCCAGCGGGAAACAACCGCCCACTGAAGCTTTCTTT. Protein: CASGKQPPTEAFF.

The gene calls are TRBV5-4 and TRBJ1-2; TRBD1 is a possible D gene (5 bases). The CDR3 contains 14 residues. Trimming cost V 2 bases and J 5 bases, with 13 bases left between them. Per germline, CDR1 SGHNT and CDR2 YYREEE (reference sequence). As DNA, the CDR3 is TGTGCCAGCAGCTTCGACAGAAACATTTATGGCTACACCTTC. It codes for CASSFDRNIYGYTF.

The V and J genes are TRBV27 and TRBJ1-5; TRBD1 is a possible D gene (6 bases). Germline CDR1 MNHEY, CDR2 SMNVEV (reference sequence). The ends were cut back, 3 bases at V and 4 bases at J, with 13 bases in the middle. The CDR3 loop spans 15 amino acids. CDR3 in amino acids: CASSFDGGANQPQHF. Written as DNA, the CDR3 is TGTGCCAGCAGTTTCGACGGGGGCGCGAATCAGCCCCAGCATTTT.